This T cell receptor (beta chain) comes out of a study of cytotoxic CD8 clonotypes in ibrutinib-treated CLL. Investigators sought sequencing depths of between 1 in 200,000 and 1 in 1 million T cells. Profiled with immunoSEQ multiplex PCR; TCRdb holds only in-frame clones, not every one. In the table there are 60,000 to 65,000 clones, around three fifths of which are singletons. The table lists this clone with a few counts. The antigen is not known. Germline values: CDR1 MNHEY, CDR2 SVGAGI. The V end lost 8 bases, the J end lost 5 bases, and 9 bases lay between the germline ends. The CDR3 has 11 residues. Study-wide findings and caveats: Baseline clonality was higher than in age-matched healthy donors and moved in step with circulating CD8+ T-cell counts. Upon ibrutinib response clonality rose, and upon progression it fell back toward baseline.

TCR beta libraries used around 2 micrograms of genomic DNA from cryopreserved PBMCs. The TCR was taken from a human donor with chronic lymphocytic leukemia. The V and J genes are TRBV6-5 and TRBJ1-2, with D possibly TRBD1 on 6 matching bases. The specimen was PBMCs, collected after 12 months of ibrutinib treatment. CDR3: CASGRGYGYTF. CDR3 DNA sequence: TGTGCCAGCGGAAGGGGGTATGGCTACACCTTC.